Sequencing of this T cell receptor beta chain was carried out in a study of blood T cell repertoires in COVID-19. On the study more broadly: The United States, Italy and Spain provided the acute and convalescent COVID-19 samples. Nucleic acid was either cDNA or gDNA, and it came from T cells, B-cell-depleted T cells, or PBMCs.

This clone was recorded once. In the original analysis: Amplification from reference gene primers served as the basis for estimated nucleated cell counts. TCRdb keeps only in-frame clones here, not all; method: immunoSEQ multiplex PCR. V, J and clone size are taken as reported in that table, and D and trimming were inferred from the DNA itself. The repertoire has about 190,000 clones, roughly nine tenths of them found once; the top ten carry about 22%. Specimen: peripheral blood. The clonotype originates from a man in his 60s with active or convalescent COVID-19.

In DNA form, the CDR3 reads TGCGCCAGCAGCTTGGCGGGGTTTGTGGGCAATCAGCCCCAGCATTTT. Amino acid sequence: CASSLAGFVGNQPQHF. V is TRBV5-1 and J is TRBJ1-5; D remains ambiguous. The CDR3 length is 16 residues. V lost 0 bases and J 2 bases, leaving 12 bases between the germline ends. The V gene's germline CDR1 is SGHRS and CDR2 YFSETQ.